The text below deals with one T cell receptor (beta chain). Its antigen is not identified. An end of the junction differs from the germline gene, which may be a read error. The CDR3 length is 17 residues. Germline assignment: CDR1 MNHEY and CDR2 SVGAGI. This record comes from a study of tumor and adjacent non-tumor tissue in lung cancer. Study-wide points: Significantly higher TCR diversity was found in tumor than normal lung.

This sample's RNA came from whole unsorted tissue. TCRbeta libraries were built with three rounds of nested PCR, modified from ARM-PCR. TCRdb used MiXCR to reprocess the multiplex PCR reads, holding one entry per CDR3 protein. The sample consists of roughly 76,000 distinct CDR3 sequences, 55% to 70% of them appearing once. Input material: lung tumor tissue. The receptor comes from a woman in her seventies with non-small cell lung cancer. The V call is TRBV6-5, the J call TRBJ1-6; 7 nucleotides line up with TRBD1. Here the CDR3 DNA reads TGTGCCAACAGTTACGATCGAGGGACAGCGGATAATTCACCCCTCCACTTT. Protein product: CANSYDRGTADNSPLHF.